Listed here are 2 T cell receptor beta chains from one sample, sequenced in a study of cytomegalovirus exposure and HLA in healthy donors. Both 60 Vbeta primers and 13 Jbeta primers went into the PCR. The data were produced by immunoSEQ multiplex PCR, yet TCRdb's version contains in-frame clones alone and is incomplete. The sample yields approximately 65,000 clones, 65% to 70% seen once. The sample taken for sequencing was PBMCs. The receptors originated from a man aged 35 to 55 in good health and CMV-seropositive.

This chain connects TRBV30 to TRBJ1-5, with a tentative D call TRBD1 (6 bases). The germline V gene encodes CDR1 GTSNPN and CDR2 SVGIG (reference sequence). V was shortened by 5 bases and J by 3 bases, with 8 bases between the two germline ends. The CDR3 spans 12 residues. The CDR3 protein is CAWGQINQPQHF. CDR3 in DNA: TGTGCCTGGGGACAGATCAATCAGCCCCAGCATTTT. Drawing the rest from reference TRBV30 and TRBJ1-5, the complete variable domain is SQTIHQWPATLVQPVGSPLSLECTVEGTSNPNLYWYRQAAGRGLQLLFYSVGIGQISSEVPQNLSASRPQDRQFILSSKKLLLSDSGFYLCAWGQINQPQHFGDGTRLSIL.

This clone appeared once. Sequence at one end of the junction differs from germline and may be a read error. This chain joins TRBV7-9 and TRBJ1-2; a possible D gene is TRBD1 (5 bases). The CDR3 extends over 17 amino acids. Germline assignment: CDR1 SEHNR and CDR2 FQNEAQ (reference sequence). CDR3 loop: CSSSPQSQGIINYGYTF. The CDR3 DNA reads as TGTTCCAGCAGCCCCCAAAGTCAGGGCATAATCAACTATGGCTACACCTTC.